This is a list of T cell receptor beta chains from one sample in a study of metastatic and nonmetastatic thyroid tumors. TCRdb redid the clone calls on the PCR reads using MiXCR. The sample lists approximately 8,400 clones, 44% occurring once. Sequencing used tumor tissue. Receptors originate from a male donor with papillary thyroid cancer or a benign thyroid nodule (not recorded which). Some clones in this sample may be carry-over from other donors' samples. The CDR3 runs from the conserved cysteine through the conserved F or W. D genes are given only for firm matches. A clone size is listed for some rows: how often the clone was seen (once, few, many), or a class if it is expanded.

v_gene: TRBV24-1; d_gene: NA; abundance: medium-sized; j_gene: TRBJ1-3; CDR3aa: CASTRTNSGNTIYF; CDR3nt: TGTGCCTCCACCCGAACGAACTCTGGAAACACCATATATTTT
v_gene: TRBV6-1; d_gene: TRBD1; abundance: NA; j_gene: TRBJ1-1; CDR3aa: CASPRDRVRPEAFF; CDR3nt: TGTGCCAGCCCCCGGGACAGGGTGAGGCCTGAAGCTTTCTTT
v_gene: TRBV19; d_gene: TRBD1; abundance: few; j_gene: TRBJ1-5; CDR3aa: CASSITLTGGKPQHF; CDR3nt: TGTGCCAGTAGTATAACCCTGACAGGGGGCAAGCCCCAGCATTTT
v_gene: TRBV7-9; d_gene: TRBD1; abundance: NA; j_gene: TRBJ2-7; CDR3aa: CASSPGQGVGNEQYF; CDR3nt: TGTGCCAGCAGCCCAGGACAGGGCGTGGGGAACGAGCAGTACTTC
v_gene: TRBV7-8; d_gene: NA; abundance: NA; j_gene: TRBJ1-3; CDR3aa: CAISRRLTDLSGNTIYF; CDR3nt: TGTGCTATCAGCCGCAGATTGACTGACCTCTCTGGAAACACCATATATTTT
v_gene: TRBV15; d_gene: NA; abundance: NA; j_gene: TRBJ1-6; CDR3aa: CATSRGGADSPLHF; CDR3nt: TGTGCCACCAGCAGAGGGGGGGCCGATTCACCCCTCCACTTT
v_gene: TRBV27; d_gene: NA; abundance: NA; j_gene: TRBJ2-3; CDR3aa: CASSSLDTQYF; CDR3nt: TGTGCCAGCAGTTCTCTGGATACGCAGTATTTT
v_gene: TRBV12-3/TRBV12-4; d_gene: TRBD1; abundance: NA; j_gene: TRBJ2-7; CDR3aa: CASSRTGANYEQYF; CDR3nt: TGTGCCAGCAGTCGGACAGGGGCGAACTACGAGCAGTACTTC
v_gene: TRBV6-2/TRBV6-3; d_gene: NA; abundance: few; j_gene: TRBJ2-3; CDR3aa: CASTGEASTDTQYF; CDR3nt: TGTGCCAGCACGGGGGAGGCTAGCACAGATACGCAGTATTTT
v_gene: TRBV29-1; d_gene: TRBD1; abundance: NA; j_gene: TRBJ2-7; CDR3aa: CSAGQSPYEQYF; CDR3nt: TGCAGCGCGGGACAGTCCCCCTACGAGCAGTACTTC
v_gene: TRBV28; d_gene: TRBD2; abundance: few; j_gene: TRBJ2-7; CDR3aa: CASNIAGNRAYEQYF; CDR3nt: TGTGCCAGCAATATAGCGGGAAACAGGGCCTACGAGCAGTACTTC
v_gene: TRBV6-5; d_gene: TRBD1; abundance: few; j_gene: TRBJ1-3; CDR3aa: CASSSGTGSSGNTIYF; CDR3nt: TGTGCCAGCAGTTCAGGGACAGGAAGCTCTGGAAACACCATATATTTT
v_gene: TRBV5-5; d_gene: TRBD1; abundance: many; j_gene: TRBJ1-1; CDR3aa: CASSYGTVGTEAFF; CDR3nt: TGTGCCAGCAGCTATGGGACAGTCGGCACTGAAGCTTTCTTT
v_gene: TRBV6-1; d_gene: NA; abundance: few; j_gene: TRBJ2-7; CDR3aa: CASRPRSRTSHEQYF; CDR3nt: TGTGCCAGCAGACCCCGCTCCCGGACATCCCACGAGCAGTACTTC
v_gene: TRBV20-1; d_gene: TRBD1; abundance: once; j_gene: TRBJ1-4; CDR3aa: CSAKQGASQGEKLFF; CDR3nt: TGCAGTGCCAAGCAGGGGGCCTCGCAGGGTGAAAAACTGTTTTTT
v_gene: TRBV7-3; d_gene: NA; abundance: NA; j_gene: TRBJ1-6; CDR3aa: CASSFDSRGGSPLHF; CDR3nt: TGTGCCAGCAGCTTCGACTCCCGCGGAGGTTCACCCCTCCACTTT
v_gene: TRBV18; d_gene: NA; abundance: NA; j_gene: TRBJ1-1; CDR3aa: CASSPGPQARAFF; CDR3nt: TGTGCCAGCTCACCAGGGCCCCAGGCGCGGGCTTTCTTT
v_gene: TRBV9; d_gene: TRBD2; abundance: NA; j_gene: TRBJ2-7; CDR3aa: CASSVGSGKTYEQYF; CDR3nt: TGTGCCAGCAGCGTAGGGAGCGGGAAGACCTACGAGCAGTACTTC
v_gene: TRBV12-3/TRBV12-4; d_gene: NA; abundance: medium-sized; j_gene: TRBJ1-2; CDR3aa: CATERARGYTF; CDR3nt: TGTGCCACCGAGAGGGCCCGGGGCTACACCTTC
v_gene: TRBV5-4; d_gene: NA; abundance: NA; j_gene: TRBJ1-1; CDR3aa: CASSFWGARGWAFF; CDR3nt: TGTGCCAGCAGCTTCTGGGGGGCTAGGGGCTGGGCTTTCTTT
v_gene: TRBV30; d_gene: TRBD1; abundance: NA; j_gene: TRBJ2-7; CDR3aa: CAWSLQGGYEQYF; CDR3nt: TGTGCCTGGAGTCTACAGGGGGGCTACGAGCAGTACTTC
v_gene: TRBV6-1; d_gene: NA; abundance: few; j_gene: TRBJ1-2; CDR3aa: CASPGGAYGYTF; CDR3nt: TGTGCCAGCCCGGGGGGCGCCTATGGCTACACCTTC
v_gene: TRBV27; d_gene: TRBD2; abundance: NA; j_gene: TRBJ2-7; CDR3aa: CASSPLAGAYEQYF; CDR3nt: TGTGCCAGCAGTCCCCTAGCGGGAGCCTACGAGCAGTACTTC
v_gene: TRBV24-1; d_gene: TRBD2; abundance: few; j_gene: TRBJ2-1; CDR3aa: CATSDFERDNNEQFF; CDR3nt: TGTGCCACCAGTGATTTTGAGCGGGATAACAATGAGCAGTTCTTC
v_gene: TRBV9; d_gene: NA; abundance: few; j_gene: TRBJ1-3; CDR3aa: CASSGRDGYSGNTIYF; CDR3nt: TGTGCCAGCAGCGGGAGGGACGGATACTCTGGAAACACCATATATTTT
v_gene: TRBV2; d_gene: NA; abundance: few; j_gene: TRBJ2-7; CDR3aa: CASRSGTTTYEQYF; CDR3nt: TGTGCCAGCAGGTCCGGGACAACCACCTACGAGCAGTACTTC
v_gene: TRBV12-3/TRBV12-4; d_gene: NA; abundance: NA; j_gene: TRBJ1-1; CDR3aa: CASSTSEAFF; CDR3nt: TGTGCCAGCAGCACCAGCGAAGCTTTCTTT
v_gene: TRBV11-3; d_gene: NA; abundance: NA; j_gene: TRBJ2-7; CDR3aa: CASSRGITGEQYF; CDR3nt: TGTGCCAGCAGCCGCGGGATAACGGGCGAGCAGTACTTC
v_gene: TRBV6-1; d_gene: TRBD1; abundance: few; j_gene: TRBJ1-1; CDR3aa: CASRPTGGLEAFF; CDR3nt: TGTGCCAGCAGGCCCACAGGGGGCCTTGAAGCTTTCTTT
v_gene: TRBV19; d_gene: TRBD2; abundance: few; j_gene: TRBJ2-7; CDR3aa: CASSARLAGPYEQYF; CDR3nt: TGTGCCAGTAGTGCCCGACTAGCGGGGCCCTACGAGCAGTACTTC
v_gene: TRBV6-6; d_gene: NA; abundance: NA; j_gene: TRBJ2-1; CDR3aa: CASTQLVSGLQRDNEQFF; CDR3nt: TGTGCCAGCACCCAACTTGTCTCCGGACTACAAAGAGACAATGAGCAGTTCTTC
v_gene: TRBV28; d_gene: NA; abundance: few; j_gene: TRBJ2-2; CDR3aa: CASSFGLIGFRELFF; CDR3nt: TGTGCCAGCAGTTTCGGACTTATAGGATTCAGGGAGCTGTTTTTT
v_gene: TRBV5-1; d_gene: TRBD1; abundance: NA; j_gene: TRBJ1-1; CDR3aa: CASRRPGRGKVGDTEAFF; CDR3nt: TGCGCCAGCAGGCGCCCGGGCAGGGGGAAAGTAGGAGACACTGAAGCTTTCTTT
v_gene: TRBV29-1; d_gene: NA; abundance: many; j_gene: TRBJ2-3; CDR3aa: CSVESGLHTDTQYF; CDR3nt: TGCAGCGTTGAAAGCGGCTTACACACAGATACGCAGTATTTT
v_gene: TRBV4-1; d_gene: NA; abundance: NA; j_gene: TRBJ2-7; CDR3aa: CASSPYYPEPAYEQYF; CDR3nt: TGCGCCAGCAGCCCTTACTACCCCGAACCCGCCTACGAGCAGTACTTC
v_gene: TRBV6-4; d_gene: TRBD2; abundance: NA; j_gene: TRBJ2-1; CDR3aa: CASSESSGGNNEQFF; CDR3nt: TGTGCCAGCAGTGAGAGTAGCGGGGGGAACAATGAGCAGTTCTTC
v_gene: TRBV11-2; d_gene: TRBD2; abundance: once; j_gene: TRBJ2-7; CDR3aa: CASSLLSGSGTYEQYF; CDR3nt: TGTGCCAGCAGCTTACTAAGCGGGAGTGGTACCTACGAGCAGTACTTC
v_gene: TRBV20-1; d_gene: TRBD2; abundance: NA; j_gene: TRBJ2-7; CDR3aa: CSARDAASGSSEYF; CDR3nt: TGCAGTGCTAGAGATGCGGCTAGCGGGAGCTCTGAGTACTTC
v_gene: TRBV6-4; d_gene: TRBD1; abundance: NA; j_gene: TRBJ2-3; CDR3aa: CASIGKRQGSDTQYF; CDR3nt: TGTGCCAGCATTGGAAAGCGACAGGGGTCAGATACGCAGTATTTT
v_gene: TRBV28; d_gene: NA; abundance: few; j_gene: TRBJ2-1; CDR3aa: CASSPRDPRRQFF; CDR3nt: TGTGCCAGCAGCCCTCGGGACCCCCGGCGTCAGTTCTTC
v_gene: TRBV27; d_gene: NA; abundance: few; j_gene: TRBJ2-7; CDR3aa: CASRSVCMYEQYF; CDR3nt: TGTGCCAGCAGGTCGGTCTGTATGTACGAGCAGTACTTC
v_gene: TRBV10-2; d_gene: TRBD1; abundance: few; j_gene: TRBJ1-5; CDR3aa: CASRGQANQPQHF; CDR3nt: TGCGCCAGCAGGGGACAGGCCAATCAGCCCCAGCATTTT
v_gene: TRBV5-1; d_gene: NA; abundance: NA; j_gene: TRBJ2-1; CDR3aa: CASSLGTNNEQFF; CDR3nt: TGCGCCAGCAGCTTGGGGACGAACAATGAGCAGTTCTTC
v_gene: TRBV11-2; d_gene: NA; abundance: NA; j_gene: TRBJ2-7; CDR3aa: CASSWVGTLLEQYF; CDR3nt: TGTGCCAGCAGCTGGGTTGGGACCCTCCTTGAGCAGTACTTC